The rows below give T cell receptor beta chains drawn from one sample of a study of vaccination effects on CD4 cells after COVID-19. TCRdb's copy holds only in-frame clones and misses some; the assay was immunoSEQ multiplex PCR. The data contain approximately 30,000 clones, 82% of them singletons. These TCRs' antigens remain unknown. Sample: CD4+ T cells from PBMCs cultured with HCoV-NL63 spike peptides, taken after COVID-19 vaccination. These TCRs come from a human donor who received a COVID-19 vaccine. Some clones in this sample may be carry-over from other donors' samples. The CDR3 runs from the conserved cysteine through the conserved F or W. The order of the fields is CDR3 protein, CDR3 DNA, V gene, J gene, clone size, D gene. D genes are given only for firm matches. The size entry is marked missing in some rows and otherwise reads once, few, many or a size class.

CDR3: CASRAGNYYGYTF
DNA: TGTGCCAGCAGGGCGGGGAATTACTATGGCTACACCTTC
V: TRBV6-1
J: TRBJ1-2
size: NA
D: NA

CDR3: CASSQQGHITGELFF
DNA: TGTGCCAGCAGCCAACAGGGGCACATCACCGGGGAGCTGTTTTTT
V: TRBV5-6
J: TRBJ2-2
size: NA
D: TRBD1

CDR3: CASSVAGANVLTF
DNA: TGTGCCAGCAGCGTAGCTGGGGCCAACGTCCTGACTTTC
V: TRBV9
J: TRBJ2-6
size: NA
D: NA

CDR3: CASSQEVGFSPLHF
DNA: TGTGCCAGCAGCCAAGAGGTCGGGTTTTCACCCCTCCACTTT
V: TRBV14
J: TRBJ1-6
size: NA
D: NA

CDR3: CASSLPGTPMNTEAFF
DNA: TGTGCCAGCAGCCTACCCGGGACACCCATGAACACTGAAGCTTTCTTT
V: TRBV7-2
J: TRBJ1-1
size: NA
D: NA

CDR3: CAISPSGGLTPKNIQYF
DNA: TGTGCCATCAGCCCTAGCGGGGGCCTCACACCCAAAAACATTCAGTACTTC
V: TRBV10-3
J: TRBJ2-4
size: NA
D: TRBD2

CDR3: CASGLWQGETQYF
DNA: TGTGCTAGTGGTTTGTGGCAGGGAGAGACCCAGTACTTC
V: TRBV12-5
J: TRBJ2-5
size: once
D: NA

CDR3: CATSDRLGSSEQFF
DNA: TGTGCCACCAGTGATCGACTAGGATCAAGTGAGCAGTTCTTC
V: TRBV24-1
J: TRBJ2-1
size: NA
D: NA

CDR3: CASSLVQGNQPQHF
DNA: TGTGCCAGCAGCTTAGTACAGGGCAATCAGCCCCAGCATTTT
V: TRBV7-2
J: TRBJ1-5
size: NA
D: NA

CDR3: CASTKGTLGEKLFF
DNA: TGTGCCAGCACAAAGGGGACATTAGGAGAAAAACTGTTTTTT
V: TRBV19
J: TRBJ1-4
size: NA
D: NA

CDR3: CAWTLPWTKEGTQYF
DNA: TGTGCCTGGACCCTGCCTTGGACAAAAGAGGGGACCCAGTACTTC
V: TRBV30
J: TRBJ2-5
size: few
D: NA

CDR3: CASSPDRVADTQYF
DNA: TGTGCCAGCAGCCCCGACAGGGTGGCAGATACGCAGTATTTT
V: TRBV7-3
J: TRBJ2-3
size: NA
D: TRBD1

CDR3: CAWSTAGTRYGYTF
DNA: TGTGCCTGGAGCACGGCCGGGACAAGGTATGGCTACACCTTC
V: TRBV30
J: TRBJ1-2
size: NA
D: NA

CDR3: CASSLLDSQETQYF
DNA: TGCGCCAGCAGCTTGTTGGATTCTCAAGAGACCCAGTACTTC
V: TRBV5-1
J: TRBJ2-5
size: NA
D: NA

CDR3: CASSSLARTSGGPDTQYF
DNA: TGTGCCAGTAGTTCCCTTGCGAGGACTAGCGGGGGTCCAGATACGCAGTATTTT
V: TRBV19
J: TRBJ2-3
size: NA
D: TRBD2

CDR3: CASRRGLEAFF
DNA: TGTGCCAGCAGACGGGGACTTGAAGCTTTCTTT
V: TRBV6-5
J: TRBJ1-1
size: NA
D: NA

CDR3: CASRPLGQGYTEAFF
DNA: TGTGCCAGCAGGCCCCTCGGTCAGGGGTACACTGAAGCTTTCTTT
V: TRBV6-5
J: TRBJ1-1
size: NA
D: NA

CDR3: CASSPRGSGELFF
DNA: TGTGCCAGCAGTCCTAGGGGTTCCGGGGAGCTGTTTTTT
V: TRBV12-3/TRBV12-4
J: TRBJ2-2
size: NA
D: NA

CDR3: CASFGEMNTEAFF
DNA: TGTGCCAGTTTTGGGGAGATGAACACTGAAGCTTTCTTT
V: TRBV19
J: TRBJ1-1
size: NA
D: NA

CDR3: CASRDSRNEKLFF
DNA: TGTGCCAGCAGGGACAGTCGTAATGAAAAACTGTTTTTT
V: TRBV2
J: TRBJ1-4
size: few
D: NA

CDR3: CATSRDSGTVNNSPLHF
DNA: TGTGCCACCAGCAGAGACTCAGGGACAGTTAATAATTCACCCCTCCACTTT
V: TRBV15
J: TRBJ1-6
size: NA
D: TRBD1

CDR3: CASSLTGGPAGANVLTF
DNA: TGTGCCAGCAGCCTGACAGGGGGCCCGGCGGGGGCCAACGTCCTGACTTTC
V: TRBV7-3
J: TRBJ2-6
size: few
D: TRBD1

CDR3: CASSLDGQMNTEAFF
DNA: TGTGCCAGCAGCTTAGACGGGCAAATGAACACTGAAGCTTTCTTT
V: TRBV7-2
J: TRBJ1-1
size: medium-sized
D: NA

CDR3: CATQGPRRGTGELFF
DNA: TGTGCCACCCAGGGGCCCCGGAGGGGCACCGGGGAGCTGTTTTTT
V: TRBV6-5
J: TRBJ2-2
size: NA
D: NA

CDR3: CATSPGGSGNEQFF
DNA: TGTGCCACCAGCCCAGGGGGTTCTGGCAATGAGCAGTTCTTC
V: TRBV24-1
J: TRBJ2-1
size: NA
D: TRBD1

CDR3: CATGTGDGNTEAFF
DNA: TGTGCCACAGGGACAGGGGACGGGAACACTGAAGCTTTCTTT
V: TRBV10-3
J: TRBJ1-1
size: NA
D: TRBD1

CDR3: CASTRLSMASPLHF
DNA: TGTGCCAGCACCCGCTTGAGTATGGCTTCACCCCTCCACTTT
V: TRBV5-6
J: TRBJ1-6
size: NA
D: NA

CDR3: CASSVGGGQETQYF
DNA: TGTGCCAGCAGCGTAGGGGGGGGGCAAGAGACCCAGTACTTC
V: TRBV9
J: TRBJ2-5
size: NA
D: TRBD2

CDR3: CATETGREEETQYF
DNA: TGTGCCACCGAAACAGGGAGGGAAGAAGAGACCCAGTACTTC
V: TRBV10-3
J: TRBJ2-5
size: NA
D: NA

CDR3: CASSRDARLRQPQHF
DNA: TGTGCCAGCAGTAGGGACGCACGCCTCAGGCAGCCCCAGCATTTT
V: TRBV7-2
J: TRBJ1-5
size: NA
D: NA

CDR3: CASSWGQLNTEAFF
DNA: TGTGCCAGCAGCTGGGGACAGCTTAACACTGAAGCTTTCTTT
V: TRBV5-6
J: TRBJ1-1
size: NA
D: TRBD1

CDR3: CASSYSSDRIETQYF
DNA: TGTGCCAGCAGTTACTCGTCGGACAGAATAGAGACCCAGTACTTC
V: TRBV6-5
J: TRBJ2-5
size: NA
D: NA

CDR3: CASGEEAYEKLFF
DNA: TGTGCCAGCGGGGAGGAGGCTTATGAAAAACTGTTTTTT
V: TRBV6-6
J: TRBJ1-4
size: few
D: NA

CDR3: CASSDPTGEGIQYF
DNA: TGTGCCAGCAGCGACCCGACGGGTGAAGGCATTCAGTACTTC
V: TRBV2
J: TRBJ2-4
size: few
D: NA

CDR3: CASSPWTPAGTGELFF
DNA: TGCGCCAGCAGCCCATGGACCCCGGCGGGCACCGGGGAGCTGTTTTTT
V: TRBV5-1
J: TRBJ2-2
size: once
D: NA

CDR3: CAGSAPGTGVGYTF
DNA: TGTGCCGGCAGTGCGCCCGGGACAGGGGTTGGCTACACCTTC
V: TRBV28
J: TRBJ1-2
size: NA
D: TRBD1

CDR3: CASSPRGTVDRVVEKLFF
DNA: TGTGCCAGCTCACCCAGGGGAACGGTCGACAGGGTAGTGGAAAAACTGTTTTTT
V: TRBV18
J: TRBJ1-4
size: NA
D: TRBD1

CDR3: CAISGLRWDGAKNIQYF
DNA: TGTGCCATCAGTGGTCTAAGATGGGATGGCGCCAAAAACATTCAGTACTTC
V: TRBV10-3
J: TRBJ2-4
size: NA
D: NA

CDR3: CASTWSWDTQYF
DNA: TGTGCCAGCACATGGAGCTGGGATACGCAGTATTTT
V: TRBV12-3/TRBV12-4
J: TRBJ2-3
size: NA
D: NA

CDR3: CASSSPEGYTF
DNA: TGTGCCAGCAGTTCCCCGGAAGGCTACACCTTC
V: TRBV28
J: TRBJ1-2
size: NA
D: NA

CDR3: CASSRGGFGYGYTF
DNA: TGTGCCAGCAGCCGGGGGGGGTTCGGCTATGGCTACACCTTC
V: TRBV14
J: TRBJ1-2
size: NA
D: NA

CDR3: CASSARDSQYF
DNA: TGTGCCAGCAGTGCTCGGGACAGTCAGTATTTT
V: TRBV12-3/TRBV12-4
J: TRBJ2-3
size: NA
D: TRBD1

CDR3: CASSLTPVQETQYF
DNA: TGTGCCAGCAGTTTGACACCCGTCCAAGAGACCCAGTACTTC
V: TRBV5-5
J: TRBJ2-5
size: NA
D: NA

CDR3: CASSLQGAKGYTF
DNA: TGTGCCAGCAGTCTTCAGGGGGCGAAAGGCTACACCTTC
V: TRBV7-3
J: TRBJ1-2
size: few
D: TRBD1

CDR3: CASSPRQGATNEKLFF
DNA: TGTGCCAGCTCACCACGGCAGGGGGCGACTAATGAAAAACTGTTTTTT
V: TRBV18
J: TRBJ1-4
size: once
D: TRBD1

CDR3: CASSVGAVSGQGSGNTIYF
DNA: TGTGCCAGCAGCGTAGGAGCTGTCTCGGGACAGGGGTCTGGAAACACCATATATTTT
V: TRBV9
J: TRBJ1-3
size: NA
D: TRBD1

CDR3: CASSLALINEQFF
DNA: TGTGCCAGCAGCTTAGCTCTCATTAATGAGCAGTTCTTC
V: TRBV11-2
J: TRBJ2-1
size: NA
D: NA

CDR3: CASSYDRQPQHF
DNA: TGTGCCAGCAGTTACGACAGGCAGCCCCAGCATTTT
V: TRBV7-2
J: TRBJ1-5
size: NA
D: NA

CDR3: CASSLDQGRTEAFF
DNA: TGCGCCAGCAGCTTGGATCAGGGGAGGACTGAAGCTTTCTTT
V: TRBV5-1
J: TRBJ1-1
size: NA
D: NA

CDR3: CASSGDRGNTEAFF
DNA: TGTGCCAGCAGTGGGGACAGGGGGAACACTGAAGCTTTCTTT
V: TRBV5-6
J: TRBJ1-1
size: NA
D: TRBD1

CDR3: CASSYSIWGTRSPLHF
DNA: TGTGCCAGCAGTTACTCGATTTGGGGGACTCGGTCACCCCTCCACTTT
V: TRBV6-5
J: TRBJ1-6
size: NA
D: NA

CDR3: CASSQADRGLTGELFF
DNA: TGCGCCAGCAGCCAAGCGGACAGGGGGCTTACCGGGGAGCTGTTTTTT
V: TRBV4-3
J: TRBJ2-2
size: NA
D: TRBD1

CDR3: CAAREGEGGYTF
DNA: TGTGCCGCCAGGGAGGGAGAGGGTGGCTACACCTTC
V: TRBV2
J: TRBJ1-2
size: NA
D: NA

CDR3: CASSGGASGTNYGYTF
DNA: TGTGCCAGCAGTGGGGGGGCCAGTGGGACTAACTATGGCTACACCTTC
V: TRBV2
J: TRBJ1-2
size: NA
D: NA

CDR3: CASSFMRHTEAFF
DNA: TGTGCCAGCAGCTTTATGCGACACACTGAAGCTTTCTTT
V: TRBV5-8
J: TRBJ1-1
size: NA
D: NA

CDR3: CASSLRTVDTQYF
DNA: TGTGCCAGCAGCTTACGGACAGTTGATACGCAGTATTTT
V: TRBV7-3
J: TRBJ2-3
size: NA
D: NA

CDR3: CASSLVLSTEAFF
DNA: TGCGCCAGCAGCTTGGTTTTGAGCACTGAAGCTTTCTTT
V: TRBV5-1
J: TRBJ1-1
size: NA
D: NA

CDR3: CASREETQYF
DNA: TGTGCCAGCAGGGAAGAGACCCAGTACTTC
V: TRBV2
J: TRBJ2-5
size: NA
D: NA

CDR3: CASSPLYPPTNEKLFF
DNA: TGTGCCAGCTCACCACTCTATCCACCAACTAATGAAAAACTGTTTTTT
V: TRBV18
J: TRBJ1-4
size: NA
D: NA